This T cell receptor beta chain is from a study of cytomegalovirus exposure and HLA in healthy donors. Turning to the study itself: There were approximately 81 million unique TCRs (from HLA-typed donors) in an early data release.

The germline V gene has CDR1 LNHNV and CDR2 YYDKDF (reference sequence). CDR3 length: 11 residues. PCR amplification relied on 60 Vbeta primers (plus 13 Jbeta primers). TCRdb's table, derived via immunoSEQ multiplex PCR, lists solely in-frame clones and lacks some. Among 90,000 to 130,000 clones listed, around 84% were seen once. This clonotype originated in a woman aged 25 to 39 in good health and CMV-seronegative. The chain uses TRBV15 and TRBJ2-5; D perhaps matches TRBD1 (6 bases). With the DNA end fitting TRBJ2-7 better, the J assignment may be wrong. Sequences were obtained from PBMCs. The DNA for the CDR3 is TGTGCCACCAGGAGGGACACCGAGCAGTACTTC. Its protein is CATRRDTEQYF.